A single sample is the source of the 30 T cell receptor beta chains below, sequenced in a study of response to subunit inactivated influenza vaccine. Each CDR3 protein gets one entry after TCRdb re-called the RT-PCR reads with MiXCR. The sample has 500,000 to 600,000 distinct CDR3 sequences, around 8% seen once. This material consisted of PBMCs from blood, taken around 25 months after vaccination. All receptors derive from a man between 50 and 75 years old who received an inactivated influenza vaccine.

The chain has TRBV20-1 and TRBJ2-7, with TRBD1 identical over 8 bases. V trimming: 2 bases; J trimming: 2 bases; junction bases outside the gene matches: 8. Germline values: CDR1 DFQATT, CDR2 SNEGSKA (reference sequence). The CDR3 extends over 15 amino acids. The DNA of the CDR3 is TGCAGTGCTAGAAGCAGGGACAGGATGGCCTACGAGCAGTACTTC. Its protein product is CSARSRDRMAYEQYF.

This clonotype was seen ten or more times. The genes are TRBV5-8 and TRBJ2-1; D may correspond to TRBD1 or TRBD2 (5 bases each). Trimming pared 6 bases from V and 8 bases from J, leaving 18 bases between. The CDR3 length is 14 residues. Germline assignment: CDR1 SGHTS and CDR2 YDEGEE. CDR3 nucleotide sequence: TGTGCCAGCACCCTCCGGGCAGGGCGGGATGAGCAGTTCTTC. Its translation is CASTLRAGRDEQFF.

Many counts were recorded for this clonotype. The junction shows a germline mismatch at one end, possibly a read error. This sequence joins TRBV7-7 and TRBJ2-3, with a weak D call TRBD2 (5 bases). Germline CDR1 and CDR2: SSHAT and FNYEAQ (reference sequence). The CDR3 runs 15 residues. CDR3 DNA: TGTGCTAGCAGCTTAGCAGGAGGTGATTTCGATACGCAGTATTTT. It specifies CASSLAGGDFDTQYF.

This clonotype was counted many times. This chain joins TRBV3-1 and TRBJ2-7; 11 positions agree with TRBD1. This CDR3 is 14 amino acids long. J gave up 7 bases and V 5 bases, and 7 bases lay outside the gene matches. Germline V gene data show CDR1 as LGHDT and CDR2 as YNNKEL (reference sequence). The CDR3 DNA sequence: TGTGCCAGCAGCGCCCGGGACAGGGGGACGGAGCAGTACTTC. This encodes CASSARDRGTEQYF.

This clonotype was detected only a few times. This rearrangement joins TRBV6-2 or TRBV6-3 to TRBJ2-5, with TRBD2 matching over 10 bases. Germline CDR1 and CDR2: MNHEY and SVGEGT. This CDR3 contains 17 residues. Unmatched junction bases numbered 13, after V lost 6 bases and J lost 3 bases. In DNA, the CDR3 is TGTGCCAGCAGCAGAATCGACCTAGCGGGAGCGGAAGAGACCCAGTACTTC. It translates to CASSRIDLAGAEETQYF.

This clonotype was counted ten times or more. The rearrangement links TRBV20-1 to TRBJ2-1, with D unclear. The V and J ends lost 0 bases and 3 bases respectively, with 9 bases between them. This CDR3 spans 14 amino acids. Germline V gene lookup returns CDR1 DFQATT and CDR2 SNEGSKA (reference sequence). CDR3 loop: CSARDRYSYNEQFF. CDR3 nucleotides: TGCAGTGCTAGAGATCGTTATAGCTACAATGAGCAGTTCTTC.

This clonotype occurred a few times. The chain combines TRBV6-1 with TRBJ2-2, with D tentatively TRBD1 or TRBD2 (5 bases each). The V gene lost 6 bases and the J gene lost 0 bases, with 11 bases spanning the gap. Germline values: CDR1 MNHNS, CDR2 SASEGT. The length of the CDR3 is 15 residues. The CDR3 DNA follows: TGTGCCAGCAGGGCCGGGACGTCGAACACCGGGGAGCTGTTTTTT. Translated, it gives CASRAGTSNTGELFF.

The table lists this clonotype with many counts. The chain combines TRBV28 with TRBJ2-1; TRBD2 matches at 13 bases. The CDR3 consists of 17 residues. Germline V gives CDR1 MDHEN, CDR2 SYDVKM. The V gene end was trimmed by 3 bases and the J gene end by 0 bases; junction bases not matched to a gene: 2. The CDR3, as DNA: TGTGCCAGCAGTTTTACTAGCGGGAGGGCCTCCTACAATGAGCAGTTCTTC. Protein sequence: CASSFTSGRASYNEQFF.

This clonotype was seen only a few times. The V gene is TRBV5-1, the J gene TRBJ2-3; TRBD1 matches at 7 bases. The V and J ends lost 4 bases and 0 bases, in that order; junction bases with no gene match: 11. The CDR3 length is 17 residues. Germline V gene data show CDR1 as SGHRS and CDR2 as YFSETQ. Here the CDR3 reads CASSPKTGPFSTDTQYF. For the CDR3, the DNA is TGCGCCAGCAGCCCGAAGACAGGGCCCTTTAGCACAGATACGCAGTATTTT.

V is TRBV11-2 and J is TRBJ2-3; TRBD2 matches at 9 bases. This CDR3 is built from 16 residues. V lost 5 bases, J lost 2 bases, and 8 bases stayed unmatched. The germline V gene encodes CDR1 SGHAT and CDR2 FQNNGV. CDR3 in amino acids: CASSKRLAETTDTQYF. The CDR3 DNA reads as TGTGCCAGCAGCAAACGACTAGCGGAGACCACAGATACGCAGTATTTT.

The V and J genes are TRBV6-2 or TRBV6-3 and TRBJ2-5; 7 positions agree with TRBD1. The CDR3 length is 17 residues. Germline V CDR1 and CDR2: MNHEY, SVGEGT. Unmatched junction bases numbered 17, after V lost 5 bases and J lost 5 bases. The CDR3 bases are TGTGCCAGCAGTAACCCGATGGACAGGACGATGGGGGAGACCCAGTACTTC. Protein sequence: CASSNPMDRTMGETQYF.

This clonotype was seen only a few times. The rearrangement uses TRBV7-2 and TRBJ2-7, with TRBD1 as a possible D gene (5 bases). The CDR3 consists of 15 residues. V was trimmed by 4 bases and J by 7 bases, leaving 20 bases between them. Germline V gene lookup returns CDR1 SGHTA and CDR2 FQGNSA. This chain's CDR3 is CASSWSLDTLGEQYF. The CDR3 DNA follows: TGTGCCAGCAGCTGGAGCCTGGACACCTTGGGGGAGCAGTACTTC.

The rearrangement links TRBV2 to TRBJ2-7; 7 bases are a match to TRBD1. The CDR3 has 13 residues. Germline V gene lookup returns CDR1 SNHLY and CDR2 FYNNEI. Unmatched junction bases numbered 7, after V lost 11 bases and J lost 0 bases. CDR3 DNA: TGTGCCGTAATCCGGGACAGCTCCTACGAGCAGTACTTC. As protein: CAVIRDSSYEQYF.

This clonotype turned up a few times. The rearrangement links TRBV6-2 or TRBV6-3 to TRBJ2-7, with unresolved D. Trimming cost V 9 bases and J 2 bases, with 11 bases left between them. The CDR3 covers 12 residues. The germline gives CDR1 MNHEY, CDR2 SVGEGT. In DNA form, the CDR3 reads TGTGCCAGTTACCGACCCCCCTACGAGCAGTACTTC. It translates to CASYRPPYEQYF.

This clonotype was picked up a small number of times. J is TRBJ2-1 and V is TRBV6-2 or TRBV6-3; 9 bases line up with TRBD1. The CDR3 sequence is 14 residues long. V lost 5 bases and J lost 6; bases outside the gene matches: 5. Germline CDR1 reads MNHEY; CDR2 reads SVGEGT. The CDR3 DNA reads as TGTGCCAGCAGTAGGACAGGGGTATTCAATGAGCAGTTCTTC. Translation: CASSRTGVFNEQFF.

This clonotype occurred many times. This chain joins TRBV7-2 and TRBJ2-7; 10 nucleotides match TRBD2. The CDR3 runs 14 residues. The germline CDR1 and CDR2 sequences are SGHTA and FQGNSA. V was pared by 5 bases and J by 3 bases, with 4 bases of the junction left unmatched. DNA of the CDR3: TGTGCCAGCAGCCCGCGGACTAGCGGCTACGAGCAGTACTTC. Its protein product is CASSPRTSGYEQYF.

This clonotype was seen many times. The V call is TRBV11-2, the J call TRBJ1-2, with D tentatively TRBD1 (5 bases). The CDR3 is 14 amino acids. V lost 6 bases and J 8 bases, leaving 19 bases between the germline ends. CDR1 is SGHAT and CDR2 is FQNNGV in the germline V gene. The CDR3 bases are TGTGCCAGCAGATCGGGCAGGGTTAAGAACGGCTACACCTTC. Its protein product is CASRSGRVKNGYTF. The full variable domain, in which reference TRBV11-2 and TRBJ1-2 provide the parts outside the CDR3, is EAGVAQSPRYKIIEKRQSVAFWCNPISGHATLYWYQQILGQGPKLLIQFQNNGVVDDSQLPKDRFSAERLKGVDSTLKIQPAKLEDSAVYLCASRSGRVKNGYTFGSGTRLTVV.

This clonotype has just a few counts. The V gene is TRBV11-2, the J gene TRBJ2-5; D gene ambiguous. Germline-derived CDR1 and CDR2 are SGHAT and FQNNGV. The CDR3 is 12 amino acids. The V and J ends lost 4 bases and 5 bases respectively, with 8 bases between them. The chain's CDR3 is CASSSDGETQYF. CDR3 sequence (DNA): TGTGCCAGCAGCTCCGACGGCGAGACCCAGTACTTC.

The gene calls are TRBV18 and TRBJ1-6; 10 bases fit TRBD1. V was pared by 3 bases and J by 10 bases, with 3 bases of the junction left unmatched. This CDR3 has 14 amino acids. Looked up from germline, CDR1 is KGHSH and CDR2 is LQKENI. The CDR3 bases are TGTGCCAGCTCACCCGGGACAGGGGAGTCACCCCTCCACTTT. Protein sequence: CASSPGTGESPLHF.

This clonotype was detected only a few times. The chain combines TRBV4-2 with TRBJ2-7; the D is unclear. Trimming stripped 5 bases from V and 2 bases from J, with 10 bases between. The CDR3 length is 13 residues. Per the germline V gene, CDR1 is LGHNA and CDR2 is YNFKEQ. The CDR3 region has the DNA TGTGCCAGCAGCTCAGTGGGTGCCTACGAGCAGTACTTC. Protein sequence: CASSSVGAYEQYF.

This clonotype was seen ten or more times. The chain links TRBV6-2 or TRBV6-3 to TRBJ2-1, with 7 bases that match TRBD2. This CDR3 comprises 15 residues. Trimming at V came to 6 bases and at J to 4 bases, leaving 9 bases not matched to a gene. Germline V gene lookup returns CDR1 MNHEY and CDR2 SVGEGT. The DNA for the CDR3 is TGTGCCAGCAGAGGAAGCGGGGCTGGATACAATGAGCAGTTCTTC. This encodes CASRGSGAGYNEQFF.

This clonotype appeared a few times. The chain links TRBV6-2 or TRBV6-3 to TRBJ2-2; D might be TRBD2 (7 bases). V lost 1 base and J lost 3, with 18 bases in between. The length of the CDR3 is 18 residues. Germline CDR1 reads MNHEY; CDR2 reads SVGEGT. The DNA for the CDR3 is TGTGCCAGCAGTTACTGGGTCCCGGGGGGCCACTACACCGGGGAGCTGTTTTTT. Translation: CASSYWVPGGHYTGELFF.

This clonotype was recorded many times. The CDR3 DNA reads TGTGCCAGCAGCCCAGGAGACACAGATACGCAGTATTTT. Protein sequence: CASSPGDTDTQYF. This chain links TRBV5-5 with TRBJ2-3; D is unresolved. There are 13 residues in the CDR3. Trimming stripped 4 bases from V and 2 bases from J, with 8 bases between. Looked up from germline, CDR1 is SGHKS and CDR2 is YYEKEE (reference sequence). Looking up the rest from reference TRBV5-5 and TRBJ2-3 gives the full variable domain: DAGVTQSPTHLIKTRGQQVTLRCSPISGHKSVSWYQQVLGQGPQFIFQYYEKEERGRGNFPDRFSARQFPNYSSELNVNALLLGDSALYLCASSPGDTDTQYFGPGTRLTVL.

As for this clonotype: A much larger clone lies a single base off, so this may be a read error. This chain uses TRBV9 with TRBJ2-1, with unresolved D. The CDR3 is 15 amino acids. Germline CDR1 is SGDLS and CDR2 is YYNGEE. Trimming left V 0 bases short and J 3 bases short, with 10 bases between. CDR3 nucleotide sequence: TGTGCCAGCAGCGTAGGCGCGAGTGTCTACAATGAGCAGTTCTTC. The encoded protein is CASSVGASVYNEQFF.

The chain has TRBV5-5 and TRBJ2-7; D is unclear. The V end was cut by 0 bases, the J end by 0 bases, with 10 bases between. The length of the CDR3 is 15 residues. Germline V lookup: CDR1 SGHKS, CDR2 YYEKEE (reference sequence). The CDR3 DNA sequence: TGTGCCAGCAGCTTGGGATTGGGAAGCTCCTACGAGCAGTACTTC. This codes for CASSLGLGSSYEQYF.

This clonotype turned up a few times. The chain links TRBV12-3 or TRBV12-4 to TRBJ2-5; no reliable D call. V was pared by 5 bases and J by 4 bases, with 8 bases between. The CDR3 length is 12 residues. This CDR3 reads CASSGSVETQYF. The CDR3 nucleotides are TGTGCCAGCAGTGGGTCGGTAGAGACCCAGTACTTC.

In its sample, this clonotype was seen many times. The V and J genes are TRBV29-1 and TRBJ2-5; D not resolved. V was trimmed by 1 base and J by 4 bases, leaving 4 bases between them. This CDR3 spans 11 amino acids. Looked up from germline, CDR1 is SQVTM and CDR2 is ANQGSEA. In DNA form, the CDR3 reads TGCAGCGTTGAAGTGGGAGAGACCCAGTACTTC. Translated, it gives CSVEVGETQYF.

V and J are TRBV9 and TRBJ1-1; 10 bases agree with TRBD1. V shed 4 bases, J shed 1 base, and the junction held 10 bases outside the gene matches. Per germline, CDR1 SGDLS and CDR2 YYNGEE. The length of the CDR3 is 17 residues. CDR3 bases: TGTGCCAGCAGCTTCAGCCTCCGGGACAGGGGGAACACTGAAGCTTTCTTT. It specifies CASSFSLRDRGNTEAFF.

This chain uses TRBV20-1 with TRBJ2-2, with 7 bases aligning to TRBD2. V lost 6 bases, J lost 2 bases, and 3 bases stayed unmatched. From germline, CDR1 is DFQATT and CDR2 SNEGSKA (reference sequence). The CDR3 is 13 amino acids. This CDR3 reads CSATSPNTGELFF. CDR3 sequence (DNA): TGCAGTGCGACTAGCCCTAACACCGGGGAGCTGTTTTTT.

This clonotype was recorded at least ten times. V usage is TRBV7-9 and J usage is TRBJ1-1, with D possibly being TRBD1 (5 bases). The CDR3 is 16 amino acids. The germline V and J ends were trimmed by 4 bases and 1 base, with 16 bases remaining between them. Germline V gene sequence: CDR1 SEHNR, CDR2 FQNEAQ (reference sequence). In DNA, the CDR3 is TGTGCCAGCAGCTCCCGGGGACCTATAAAGAACACTGAAGCTTTCTTT. This sequence encodes CASSSRGPIKNTEAFF.